This record looks at one T cell receptor (beta chain) sequence and its context. The CDR3 spans 16 residues. The ends lost 5 bases at V and 4 bases at J; junction bases unmatched: 13. The germline V gene has CDR1 SGHTA and CDR2 FQGNSA. This sample is part of a study of blood T cell repertoires in COVID-19. In the original processing: The authors estimated nucleated cell counts from reference gene primer amplification. Generated by immunoSEQ multiplex PCR, the TCRdb table keeps only in-frame clones and is missing some. V, J and clone size are those of that table, while D and trimming were read from the DNA. The data hold some 200,000 clones, with about 88% observed a single time.

V and J are TRBV7-2 and TRBJ2-5, with 7 nucleotides matching TRBD2. Sequenced input: PBMCs or T cells enriched from blood (not recorded which). This sequence was found in a woman under 40 who had recovered from COVID-19. Here the CDR3 reads CASSPPRGIVGETQYF. CDR3 nucleotides: TGTGCCAGCAGCCCCCCGCGGGGGATTGTTGGAGAGACCCAGTACTTC.